The 8 T cell receptor beta chains listed next were all sequenced from one sample in a study of blood T cell repertoires in COVID-19. Produced via immunoSEQ multiplex PCR; TCRdb's table is partial and in-frame only. This sample has about 200,000 clones, with around nine tenths found just once. Sequencing was performed on peripheral blood. The receptors were gathered from a man aged 50-60 years with COVID-19, enrolled during active disease.

V gene TRBV6-2 or TRBV6-3 combines with J gene TRBJ2-3, with a tentative D call TRBD1 (6 bases). Germline assignment: CDR1 MNHEY and CDR2 SVGEGT. The CDR3 has 16 residues. The ends were cut back, 5 bases at V and 1 base at J, with 16 bases in the middle. The CDR3 nucleotides are TGTGCCAGCAGTCGTGCTGGGGGCTCGGGCACAGATACGCAGTATTTT. The encoded protein is CASSRAGGSGTDTQYF.

The chain combines TRBV5-1 with TRBJ1-2, with 9 bases matching TRBD1. In germline, CDR1 is SGHRS, CDR2 YFSETQ. V trimming: 4 bases; J trimming: 6 bases; junction bases outside the gene matches: 7. The CDR3 loop spans 14 amino acids. For the CDR3, the DNA is TGCGCCAGCAGCGCCGGGACAGGGATCGATGGCTACACCTTC. Encoded protein: CASSAGTGIDGYTF.

This clone was recorded a few times. V and J are TRBV6-2 or TRBV6-3 and TRBJ1-6; D is unresolved. The V end lost 11 bases, the J end lost 7 bases, and 21 bases lay between the germline ends. The CDR3 consists of 15 residues. The V gene's germline CDR1 is MNHEY and CDR2 SVGEGT. The DNA for the CDR3 is TGTGCCGGCCGCCTTTCGGGGAACGAAAATTCACCCCTCCACTTT. It specifies CAGRLSGNENSPLHF.

This clone was counted once. This chain joins TRBV4-2 and TRBJ2-7; tentative D call: TRBD2 (5 bases). The CDR3 totals 13 residues. Trimming removed 0 bases at V and 7 bases at J, with 10 bases between. Germline loops: CDR1 LGHNA, CDR2 YNFKEQ. The CDR3 protein is CASSQDSSGEQYF. The CDR3 coding sequence is TGTGCCAGCAGCCAAGACTCCTCGGGGGAGCAGTACTTC.

The rearrangement uses TRBV6-4 and TRBJ1-1; D gene ambiguous. Trimming left V 4 bases short and J 0 bases short, with 6 bases between. The CDR3 has 13 amino acids. CDR1 and CDR2 (germline): MRHNA, SNTAGT. DNA for the CDR3: TGTGCCAGCAGTGCGGTACTGAACACTGAAGCTTTCTTT. As protein: CASSAVLNTEAFF.

The chain has TRBV5-4 and TRBJ1-2; tentative D call: TRBD1 (5 bases). Germline V gene lookup returns CDR1 SGHNT and CDR2 YYREEE (reference sequence). V lost 3 bases to trimming and J lost 2 bases, with 17 bases between them. The CDR3 contains 16 residues. DNA for the CDR3: TGTGCCAGCAGCTCACCTCCGGGGGTGGGAAACTATGGCTACACCTTC. Translation: CASSSPPGVGNYGYTF. The full variable domain, rest sourced from reference TRBV5-4 and TRBJ1-2, is ETGVTQSPTHLIKTRGQQVTLRCSSQSGHNTVSWYQQALGQGPQFIFQYYREEENGRGNFPPRFSGLQFPNYSSELNVNALELDDSALYLCASSSPPGVGNYGYTFGSGTRLTVV.

This clone was seen only a few times. This chain links TRBV5-8 with TRBJ2-7; 11 bases line up with TRBD2. V gave up 4 bases and J gave up 0 bases; unmatched junction bases: 3. The CDR3 consists of 15 residues. The V gene's germline CDR1 is SGHTS and CDR2 YDEGEE. CDR3 in amino acids: CASSPGLAGSYEQYF. The CDR3 DNA sequence: TGTGCCAGCAGCCCCGGACTAGCGGGCTCCTACGAGCAGTACTTC.

V is TRBV6-5 and J is TRBJ2-7; 12 positions match TRBD2. Germline V gene lookup returns CDR1 MNHEY and CDR2 SVGAGI. Trimming cost V 7 bases and J 2 bases; bases outside gene matches: 6. The CDR3 extends over 15 amino acids. CDR3 amino acids: CASKRLAGDTYEQYF. CDR3 sequence (DNA): TGTGCCAGCAAAAGACTAGCGGGGGATACCTACGAGCAGTACTTC.